This T cell receptor (beta chain) is drawn from a study of blood T cell repertoires in COVID-19. Turning to the study itself: Some COVID-19 samples were acute and others convalescent; all came from the United States, Italy and Spain. Sample material is recorded as cDNA or gDNA derived from T cells, B-cell-depleted T cells, or PBMCs.

The junction had 4 bases not matched to a gene; V was cut back by 5 bases and J by 3 bases. CDR3 length: 15 amino acids. Per germline, CDR1 MDHEN and CDR2 SYDVKM. Per the original data handling: Reference gene primer amplification in the assay estimated nucleated cell counts. Here immunoSEQ multiplex PCR was the method, and the copy in TCRdb shows in-frame clones only, minus some. V, J and clone size derive from that table, while D and trimming were established from the DNA sequence. The sample lists about 110,000 clones; about 64% were seen once. The chain couples TRBV28 to TRBJ2-3, with 11 bases identical to TRBD1. Sequenced sample: peripheral blood. The TCR comes from a human donor with acute or convalescent COVID-19. The donor label of this sample is uncertain. Here the CDR3 reads CASSEDRGQTDTQYF. The CDR3, as DNA: TGTGCCAGCAGTGAGGACAGGGGGCAGACAGATACGCAGTATTTT.